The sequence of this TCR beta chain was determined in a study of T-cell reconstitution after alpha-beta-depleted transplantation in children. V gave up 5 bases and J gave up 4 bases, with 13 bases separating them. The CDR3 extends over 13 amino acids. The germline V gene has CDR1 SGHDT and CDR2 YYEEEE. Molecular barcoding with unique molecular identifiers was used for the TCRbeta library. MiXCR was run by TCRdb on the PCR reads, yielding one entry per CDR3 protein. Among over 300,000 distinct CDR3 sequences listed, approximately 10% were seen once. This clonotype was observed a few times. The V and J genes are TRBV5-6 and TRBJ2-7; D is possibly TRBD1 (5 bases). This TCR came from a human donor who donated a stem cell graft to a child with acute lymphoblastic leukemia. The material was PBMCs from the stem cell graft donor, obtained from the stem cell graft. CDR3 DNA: TGTGCCAGCAGTCATGACAGAAGATACGAGCAGTACTTC. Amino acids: CASSHDRRYEQYF.